A single sample gave rise to the 18 T cell receptor beta chains below, sequenced in a study of T cell responses to AZD1222 COVID-19 vaccine. The method was immunoSEQ multiplex PCR; TCRdb's version includes in-frame clones alone and lacks a portion of them. The sample holds about 130,000 clones, roughly nine tenths seen once. The sample was peripheral blood, taken on day 0 of AZD1222 vaccination. The receptors come from an adult in good health.

The genes are TRBV25-1 and TRBJ1-1, with TRBD1 matching over 8 bases. V shed 4 bases, J shed 8 bases, and the junction held 9 bases outside the gene matches. The CDR3 totals 14 residues. The germline CDR1 and CDR2 sequences are MGHDK and SYGVNS. DNA for the CDR3: TGTGCCAGCAGTGGAGCCGGGACAGGATCAGAAGCTTTCTTT. Residues: CASSGAGTGSEAFF.

The V call is TRBV6-5, the J call TRBJ2-1; perhaps TRBD2 as D (6 bases). This CDR3 has 14 residues. Trimming removed 6 bases from V and 7 bases from J, with 16 bases in between. The germline V gene has CDR1 MNHEY and CDR2 SVGAGI. The CDR3 DNA reads TGTGCCAGCAGGCGGGCGGGGCAAGCTAATGAGCAGTTCTTC. It yields the protein CASRRAGQANEQFF.

The chain is built from TRBV4-3 and TRBJ2-1; possibly TRBD1 for D (5 bases). Trimming removed 3 bases from V and 12 bases from J, with 15 bases in between. The length of the CDR3 is 13 residues. The germline V gene encodes CDR1 LGHNA and CDR2 YSLEER. CDR3 nucleotides: TGCGCCAGCAGCCATGAACAGGATTCGACGCAGTTCTTC. It encodes CASSHEQDSTQFF.

This chain links TRBV2 with TRBJ2-1; possible D gene TRBD2, 6 bases. This CDR3 has 17 residues. V lost 2 bases to trimming and J lost 5 bases, with 19 bases between them. Per the germline V gene, CDR1 is SNHLY and CDR2 is FYNNEI. CDR3 DNA sequence: TGTGCCAGCAGTGAACCATCTAGCGTCGCGGCGGACAATGAGCAGTTCTTC. It yields the protein CASSEPSSVAADNEQFF.

The V call is TRBV5-5, the J call TRBJ1-3; TRBD1 matches 10 bases. This CDR3 spans 17 amino acids. J lost 0 bases, V lost 3 bases, and 6 bases had no gene match. The germline CDR1 and CDR2 sequences are SGHKS and YYEKEE (reference sequence). DNA of the CDR3: TGTGCCAGCAGCTGGGACAGGGGCGGGCTCTCTGGAAACACCATATATTTT. Its translation: CASSWDRGGLSGNTIYF.

CDR3 nucleotides: TGTGCCAGCAGTGAGGGACTAGCGACGACCCAGTACTTC. It translates to CASSEGLATTQYF. The chain combines TRBV6-4 with TRBJ2-5; TRBD2 agrees at 10 bases. The germline V gene has CDR1 MRHNA and CDR2 SNTAGT. V dropped 3 bases and J dropped 7; count of bases not matched to a gene: 2. The CDR3 covers 13 residues.

This chain joins TRBV10-3 and TRBJ2-1; D may be TRBD2 (6 bases). Trimming cost V 4 bases and J 4 bases, with 14 bases left between them. CDR1 and CDR2 (germline): ENHRY, SYGVKD. This CDR3 has 15 amino acids. The CDR3 sequence is CAISVRTNKYNEQFF. The CDR3 DNA follows: TGTGCCATCAGTGTGCGGACTAATAAATACAATGAGCAGTTCTTC.

This CDR3 is CASSPPRWTGYGYTF. CDR3 bases: TGTGCCAGCAGCCCTCCCAGGTGGACGGGCTATGGCTACACCTTC. The gene calls are TRBV7-6 and TRBJ1-2; D not certain. With 5 bases removed from V and 4 bases from J, the gap between germline ends came to 17 bases. CDR1 is SGHVS, CDR2 FNYEAQ, per germline. The length of the CDR3 is 15 residues.

The CDR3 region has the DNA TGCGCCAGCAGCGCGGGGCGTCCAGTCTATGGCTACACCTTC. Translated: CASSAGRPVYGYTF. V and J are TRBV5-1 and TRBJ1-2; a weak D match, TRBD1 (5 bases). This CDR3 comprises 14 residues. With 4 bases removed from V and 4 bases from J, the gap between germline ends came to 14 bases. Germline V CDR1 and CDR2: SGHRS, YFSETQ.

This chain joins TRBV19 and TRBJ1-2; a possible D gene is TRBD1 (5 bases). Trimming left V 8 bases short and J 3 bases short, with 19 bases between. Germline lookup yields CDR1 LNHDA and CDR2 SQIVND (reference sequence). The CDR3 sequence is 15 residues long. The CDR3 reads CASRPAGLRDYGYTF. Written as DNA, the CDR3 is TGTGCCAGTCGCCCCGCGGGCCTCAGGGACTATGGCTACACCTTC.

The chain is built from TRBV4-2 and TRBJ1-6; no definite D call. Germline values: CDR1 LGHNA, CDR2 YNFKEQ. CDR3 length equals 18 residues. The V end lost 2 bases, the J end lost 5 bases, and 19 bases lay between the germline ends. CDR3 in amino acids: CASSQTISGSSDNSPLHF. DNA of the CDR3: TGTGCCAGCAGCCAAACCATAAGTGGCAGTTCGGATAATTCACCCCTCCACTTT.

V and J are TRBV13 and TRBJ2-1, with 8 bases identical to TRBD2. The V and J ends lost 5 bases and 5 bases, in that order; junction bases with no gene match: 8. Germline CDR1 and CDR2: PRHDT and FYEKMQ (reference sequence). The CDR3 consists of 15 residues. The CDR3 here is CASSLVAGPNNEQFF. The CDR3 bases are TGTGCCAGCAGCCTAGTAGCGGGACCAAACAATGAGCAGTTCTTC.

V gene TRBV11-2 combines with J gene TRBJ2-7; perhaps TRBD1 as D (5 bases). The V end lost 0 bases, the J end lost 2 bases, and 14 bases lay between the germline ends. Looked up from germline, CDR1 is SGHAT and CDR2 is FQNNGV. The CDR3 is 16 amino acids. As DNA, the CDR3 is TGTGCCAGCAGCTTAGATTTTCAGGGCCCGGCCTACGAGCAGTACTTC. It is translated as CASSLDFQGPAYEQYF.

This chain connects TRBV2 to TRBJ2-3; 7 nucleotides line up with TRBD1. Germline V lookup: CDR1 SNHLY, CDR2 FYNNEI. The V gene end was trimmed by 11 bases and the J gene end by 2 bases; junction bases not matched to a gene: 16. This CDR3 spans 16 amino acids. CDR3 residues: CAGDRRQGFNTDTQYF. CDR3 sequence (DNA): TGTGCCGGGGACCGGAGACAGGGCTTTAACACAGATACGCAGTATTTT. Full variable domain (remainder filled in from reference TRBV2 and TRBJ2-3): EPEVTQTPSHQVTQMGQEVILRCVPISNHLYFYWYRQILGQKVEFLVSFYNNEISEKSEIFDDQFSVERPDGSNFTLKIRSTKLEDSAMYFCAGDRRQGFNTDTQYFGPGTRLTVL.

The chain carries TRBV7-2 and TRBJ2-7; D may be TRBD1 (6 bases). This CDR3 contains 15 residues. The germline V gene has CDR1 SGHTA and CDR2 FQGNSA. Between the trimmed V and J ends, which lost 0 bases and 2 bases, there was a span of 11 bases. CDR3 in amino acids: CASSLAGTPTYEQYF. CDR3 DNA sequence: TGTGCCAGCAGCTTAGCGGGGACACCCACCTACGAGCAGTACTTC.

The rearrangement links TRBV7-2 to TRBJ2-2, with 7 bases that match TRBD2. This CDR3 contains 15 residues. Germline CDR1 is SGHTA and CDR2 is FQGNSA. V lost 5 bases, J lost 6 bases, and 9 bases stayed unmatched. The CDR3 nucleotides read TGTGCCAGCAGCCTAGGGGATCTAGCGGCCGGGGAGCTGTTTTTT. Amino acid sequence: CASSLGDLAAGELFF. Looking up the rest from reference TRBV7-2 and TRBJ2-2 gives the full variable domain: GAGVSQSPSNKVTEKGKDVELRCDPISGHTALYWYRQSLGQGLEFLIYFQGNSAPDKSGLPSDRFSAERTGGSVSTLTIQRTQQEDSAVYLCASSLGDLAAGELFFGEGSRLTVL.

This chain joins TRBV5-1 and TRBJ1-1; D is unresolved. This CDR3 is built from 15 residues. Deletions cut 4 bases from V and 2 bases from J, with 15 bases between. The V gene's germline CDR1 is SGHRS and CDR2 YFSETQ. The CDR3 bases are TGCGCCAGCAGCGAAATTACAGCCTCCAACACTGAAGCTTTCTTT. Translated, it gives CASSEITASNTEAFF.

The genes are TRBV28 and TRBJ1-3; D ambiguous. The V gene's germline CDR1 is MDHEN and CDR2 SYDVKM. The V end lost 3 bases, the J end lost 4 bases, and 10 bases lay between the germline ends. The CDR3 is made up of 14 amino acids. In DNA, the CDR3 is TGTGCCAGCAGTTTCCGGCGGCCGGGAAACACCATATATTTT. Protein: CASSFRRPGNTIYF.